Sequencing of this T cell receptor (beta chain) was carried out in a study of T-cell memory formation after mild COVID-19. Across the whole study: Clustering of TCRs was largely donor specific. Study results and limitations: Some SARS-CoV-2-responding clones were already detected in memory before infection. Contracting CD4+ clones were located mainly in CM and EM, and CD8+ clones in EMRA.

This CDR3 contains 12 residues. Germline CDR1 reads SGDLS; CDR2 reads YYNGEE. J gave up 5 bases and V 4 bases, and 3 bases lay outside the gene matches. In this sample, this clonotype turned up many times. Its antigen remains unknown. After 5'RACE with constant-segment primers, TCR alpha and TCR beta cDNA libraries carrying sample barcodes and UMIs were obtained. TCRdb recomputed calls from the 5' RACE reads with MiXCR, one row per CDR3 protein. The table has 470,000 or so distinct CDR3 sequences, around a sixth seen once; the top ten hold roughly an eighth. Sequencing was performed on PBMCs or a T cell subset sorted from them (not recorded which). This receptor was identified in an adult woman who had mild COVID-19 (a few samples of this study predate the infection). Cell type and time point are not known. This chain connects TRBV9 to TRBJ2-7, with 7 bases lining up with TRBD1. The CDR3 protein is CASSIDRDEQYF. CDR3 nucleotide sequence: TGTGCCAGCAGCATCGACAGGGACGAGCAGTACTTC.